The 16 T cell receptor beta chains given below trace back to one sample, sequenced in a study of shared clonotypes between healthy human individuals. Generated by immunoSEQ multiplex PCR, the TCRdb table keeps only in-frame clones and is missing some. Here the sample spans about 2.4 million clones, more than 85% being singletons. Sequenced sample: naive CD4+ T cells from PBMCs. Documented subset: CD45RA+ positively selected. The receptor source for this set is a young man in good health. Some clones in this sample may be carry-over from other donors' samples.

This chain connects TRBV5-1 to TRBJ1-1; tentative D call: TRBD1 (5 bases). The CDR3 length is 15 residues. V was cut by 0 bases and J by 4 bases, with 13 bases left in between. In germline, CDR1 is SGHRS, CDR2 YFSETQ. The CDR3 sequence: CASSLGGVGVTEAFF. The DNA of the CDR3 is TGCGCCAGCAGCTTGGGAGGGGTGGGAGTCACTGAAGCTTTCTTT.

The chain joins TRBV19 to TRBJ1-5; D is unresolved. V was clipped by 0 bases and J by 1 base, with 10 bases between them. This CDR3 region has 16 residues. Germline V gives CDR1 LNHDA, CDR2 SQIVND (reference sequence). The CDR3 DNA reads as TGTGCCAGTAGTATAGATCCGGCCAGGAGCAATCAGCCCCAGCATTTT. This encodes CASSIDPARSNQPQHF.

V gene TRBV21-1 combines with J gene TRBJ2-5; TRBD2, the table's D call, lacks a check against the DNA. TRBV21-1 is a pseudogene segment. The CDR3 extends over 14 amino acids. CDR3 bases: TGTGCCAGCAGCAAAAGGGAGGGAAAAGAGACCCAGTACTTC. Amino acid sequence: CASSKREGKETQYF.

Note on this clone: This same CDR3 is encoded by further DNA sequences in the sample. The genes are TRBV11-3 and TRBJ2-1; 11 bases align to TRBD2. Per germline, CDR1 SGHNT and CDR2 YENEEA. The ends lost 5 bases at V and 5 bases at J; junction bases unmatched: 5. The CDR3 extends over 15 amino acids. The DNA of the CDR3 is TGTGCCAGCAGCCTTGGGACTAGCGGAGACAATGAGCAGTTCTTC. This encodes CASSLGTSGDNEQFF.

The gene calls are TRBV28 and TRBJ1-4, with 9 bases matching TRBD1. Per germline, CDR1 MDHEN and CDR2 SYDVKM. This CDR3 has 16 amino acids. The ends lost 8 bases at V and 7 bases at J; junction bases unmatched: 14. The DNA of the CDR3 is TGTGCCAGCTCCCTTTTCCCGGGACAGGGTTCTGAAAAACTGTTTTTT. This translates into CASSLFPGQGSEKLFF.

This clone was seen only once. This rearrangement joins TRBV5-1 to TRBJ2-1; TRBD2 matches at 14 bases. The CDR3 sequence is 15 residues long. V lost 4 bases to trimming and J lost 8 bases; unmatched junction nucleotides: 5. The germline V gene has CDR1 SGHRS and CDR2 YFSETQ. The CDR3 sequence: CASSQGTSGSDEQFF. In nucleotides, the CDR3 is TGCGCCAGCAGCCAAGGGACTAGCGGGAGCGATGAGCAGTTCTTC.

For this clone: The identical CDR3 is also encoded by other nucleotide sequences in the sample. This chain links TRBV29-1 with TRBJ2-5; D is undetermined. The CDR3 is made up of 11 amino acids. Trimming pared 4 bases from V and 2 bases from J, leaving 5 bases between. Germline CDR1 reads SQVTM; CDR2 reads ANQGSEA. As DNA, the CDR3 is TGCAGCGTTGTACCGCAAGAGACCCAGTACTTC. Its protein product is CSVVPQETQYF.

The chain has TRBV5-4 and TRBJ1-1; 7 bases are a match to TRBD1. Trimming cost V 4 bases and J 3 bases; bases outside gene matches: 9. CDR1 and CDR2 from the germline V gene are SGHNT and YYREEE (reference sequence). The CDR3 sequence is 15 residues long. The CDR3 spells CASSPRQGGDTEAFF. CDR3 coding DNA: TGTGCCAGCAGCCCGAGGCAGGGGGGCGACACTGAAGCTTTCTTT.

The genes are TRBV7-9 and TRBJ1-1; D is unresolved. Germline CDR1 SEHNR, CDR2 FQNEAQ (reference sequence). Between the trimmed V and J ends, which lost 1 base and 5 bases, there was a span of 8 bases. The CDR3 loop spans 13 amino acids. This CDR3 is CASSLGERTEAFF. CDR3 DNA sequence: TGTGCCAGCAGCTTAGGGGAAAGGACTGAAGCTTTCTTT.

V is TRBV7-2 and J is TRBJ2-7; 8 bases align to TRBD2. CDR1 and CDR2 from the germline V gene are SGHTA and FQGNSA. The CDR3 has 16 residues. Germline trimming cut 8 bases from V and 4 bases from J; bases unmatched to any gene: 16. CDR3 nucleotide sequence: TGTGCCAGCCGCTCCGGGAGGGGGGACCGGACTTACGAGCAGTACTTC. It codes for CASRSGRGDRTYEQYF.

The rearrangement joins TRBV15 to TRBJ2-5, with D perhaps TRBD1 (6 bases). The V end lost 0 bases, the J end lost 2 bases, and 16 bases lay between the germline ends. CDR1 and CDR2 (germline): LNHNV, YYDKDF (reference sequence). The CDR3 covers 17 residues. The CDR3 DNA sequence: TGTGCCACCAGCAGAGAGATTACAGGGAGAGGGCAAGAGACCCAGTACTTC. Its translation is CATSREITGRGQETQYF.

The rearrangement uses TRBV9 and TRBJ2-2, with TRBD1 matching over 10 bases. The CDR3 sequence is 17 residues long. The V and J ends lost 0 bases and 2 bases, in that order; junction bases with no gene match: 4. Germline loops: CDR1 SGDLS, CDR2 YYNGEE. CDR3 nucleotide sequence: TGTGCCAGCAGCGTAGTTTGGGACAGGGGAAACACCGGGGAGCTGTTTTTT. It encodes CASSVVWDRGNTGELFF.

This clone has just one count. The chain combines TRBV6-1 with TRBJ1-1, with 7 positions matching TRBD1. The ends lost 6 bases at V and 3 bases at J; junction bases unmatched: 7. CDR3 length equals 14 residues. Looked up from germline, CDR1 is MNHNS and CDR2 is SASEGT. The CDR3 sequence is CASRAGQRDTEAFF. For the CDR3, the DNA is TGTGCCAGCAGGGCGGGACAGAGGGACACTGAAGCTTTCTTT.

The chain uses TRBV21-1 and TRBJ2-7. TRBV21-1 is reported as a pseudogene. This CDR3 is built from 15 residues. CDR3 amino acids: CASSTRRDPAPEQYF. The DNA of the CDR3 is TGTGCCAGCAGCACCCGCCGGGACCCGGCTCCCGAGCAGTACTTC.

The chain combines TRBV4-3 with TRBJ2-6; D perhaps matches TRBD1 (5 bases). CDR3 length: 17 residues. Per the germline V gene, CDR1 is LGHNA and CDR2 is YSLEER. V dropped 1 base and J dropped 0 bases, with 10 bases sitting between them. The CDR3 loop is CASSQGIRVSGANVLTF. The CDR3 nucleotides read TGCGCCAGCAGCCAAGGCATCAGGGTCTCTGGGGCCAACGTCCTGACTTTC.

This clone was recorded once. No DNA is shown, since the ends of the CDR3 on it are uncertain; the CDR3 is the one TCRdb lists. V and J are TRBV7-9 and TRBJ1-2. Germline CDR1 reads SEHNR; CDR2 reads FQNEAQ (reference sequence). The CDR3 region is 17 residues in length, termini included. This CDR3 reads CASSSSGQVELMYGYTF.